The 25 T cell receptor beta chains below were found in one sample sequenced in a study of blood T cell repertoires in COVID-19. TCRdb's copy holds only in-frame clones and misses some; the assay was immunoSEQ multiplex PCR. The sample records nearly 200,000 clones, about four fifths being singletons. The sequenced sample consisted of peripheral blood. The receptors originated from a woman in her seventies with active or convalescent COVID-19.

The chain carries TRBV11-2 and TRBJ2-7, with TRBD2 matching 7 bases. The CDR3 runs to 16 residues. J lost 6 bases, V lost 1 base, and 12 bases had no gene match. CDR1 is SGHAT, CDR2 FQNNGV, per germline. CDR3 bases: TGTGCCAGCAGCTTAGTAGGTGGCGGGAGATACCGCGAGCAGTACTTC. Its translation: CASSLVGGGRYREQYF.

The chain links TRBV7-9 to TRBJ2-3; possible D gene TRBD2, 7 bases. The CDR3 runs to 16 residues. Germline lookup yields CDR1 SEHNR and CDR2 FQNEAQ (reference sequence). V was cut by 5 bases and J by 5 bases, with 20 bases left in between. The CDR3: CASSPPQAGEGDTQYF. The CDR3 nucleotides read TGTGCCAGCAGCCCCCCCCAGGCAGGGGAGGGAGATACGCAGTATTTT.

This clone appeared once. The chain has TRBV3-1 (or the pseudogene TRBV3-2) and TRBJ2-1; a possible D gene is TRBD2 (6 bases). The V gene lost 0 bases and the J gene lost 5 bases, with 11 bases spanning the gap. The CDR3 has 15 residues. Germline-derived CDR1 and CDR2 are LGHDT and YNNKEL (reference sequence). The DNA of the CDR3 is TGTGCCAGCAGCCAAGAATTACTAGCCCACAATGAGCAGTTCTTC. This encodes CASSQELLAHNEQFF.

This clone was seen just once. This chain joins TRBV5-6 and TRBJ2-7; a possible D gene is TRBD2 (5 bases). This CDR3 contains 14 residues. The ends were cut back, 1 base at V and 5 bases at J, with 13 bases in the middle. The germline V gene encodes CDR1 SGHDT and CDR2 YYEEEE. The CDR3 sequence is CASSLRENVHEQYF. CDR3 coding DNA: TGTGCCAGCAGCTTGAGGGAGAACGTGCACGAGCAGTACTTC.

This clone was counted once. The chain has TRBV6-5 and TRBJ1-1, with 10 bases that match TRBD1. This CDR3 has 14 amino acids. Germline CDR1 MNHEY, CDR2 SVGAGI. The V and J ends lost 5 bases and 2 bases, in that order; junction bases with no gene match: 2. The CDR3 is CASSPTGGNTEAFF. For the CDR3, the DNA is TGTGCCAGCAGTCCGACAGGGGGCAACACTGAAGCTTTCTTT.

The CDR3 DNA follows: TGCGCCAGCAGCTCAGGAAGCGGGATCAAAGCAGATACGCAGTATTTT. Translating gives CASSSGSGIKADTQYF. This sequence joins TRBV5-1 and TRBJ2-3, with TRBD2 identical over 7 bases. V lost 3 bases to trimming and J lost 4 bases; unmatched junction nucleotides: 11. This CDR3 has 16 amino acids. Germline CDR1 SGHRS, CDR2 YFSETQ.

This clone was seen more than once but under ten times. The genes are TRBV4-2 and TRBJ1-6; unclear D gene. V lost 1 base and J lost 7, with 8 bases in between. The CDR3 runs 14 residues. Germline V gene data show CDR1 as LGHNA and CDR2 as YNFKEQ. Here the CDR3 reads CASSQVTENSPLHF. DNA for the CDR3: TGTGCCAGCAGCCAAGTAACGGAGAATTCACCCCTCCACTTT.

The table lists this clone with a count of one. V gene TRBV28 combines with J gene TRBJ1-2; maybe TRBD1 (5 bases). CDR1 MDHEN and CDR2 SYDVKM come from the germline V gene. The CDR3 is 14 residues long. Trimming took off 5 bases at V and 7 bases at J, with 17 bases between the two ends. This CDR3 reads CASSITAGQFGYTF. DNA for the CDR3: TGTGCCAGCAGTATCACCGCAGGGCAGTTTGGCTACACCTTC.

The CDR3: CASSQVPGGREKLFF. The CDR3, as DNA: TGTGCCAGCAGCCAAGTGCCAGGGGGTCGTGAAAAACTGTTTTTT. The chain joins TRBV3-1 (or the pseudogene TRBV3-2) to TRBJ1-4, with TRBD1 identical over 7 bases. CDR1 is LGHDT and CDR2 is YNNKEL in the germline V gene (reference sequence). The ends lost 1 base at V and 7 bases at J; junction bases unmatched: 6. This CDR3 is built from 15 residues.

This chain connects TRBV7-3 to TRBJ2-2; 10 bases match TRBD1. This CDR3 comprises 16 residues. CDR1 is SGHTA, CDR2 FQGTGA, per germline. V lost 5 bases and J lost 2; bases outside the gene matches: 5. This CDR3 is CASSQGQGINTGELFF. The CDR3 nucleotides are TGTGCCAGCAGCCAGGGACAGGGGATCAACACCGGGGAGCTGTTTTTT. The variable domain in full, with the rest retrieved from reference TRBV7-3 and TRBJ2-2, is GAGVSQTPSNKVTEKGKYVELRCDPISGHTALYWYRQSLGQGPEFLIYFQGTGAADDSGLPNDRFFAVRPEGSVSTLKIQRTERGDSAVYLCASSQGQGINTGELFFGEGSRLTVL.

The chain links TRBV19 to TRBJ1-5; maybe TRBD1 (6 bases). CDR3 length: 14 amino acids. CDR1 and CDR2 from the germline V gene are LNHDA and SQIVND (reference sequence). V gave up 6 bases and J gave up 4 bases, with 13 bases separating them. Here the CDR3 DNA reads TGTGCCAGTAGCTCGGACAGATTAAATCAGCCCCAGCATTTT. Encoded protein: CASSSDRLNQPQHF.

The chain uses TRBV13 and TRBJ2-7, with D tentatively TRBD1 (6 bases). Germline V gene data show CDR1 as PRHDT and CDR2 as FYEKMQ (reference sequence). V lost 0 bases and J 4 bases, leaving 10 bases between the germline ends. The CDR3 sequence is 14 residues long. The CDR3 DNA reads TGTGCCAGCAGCTTAGGGGGGGCGCAGTACGAGCAGTACTTC. Translating gives CASSLGGAQYEQYF. The full variable domain, with the rest looked up from reference TRBV13 and TRBJ2-7, is AAGVIQSPRHLIKEKRETATLKCYPIPRHDTVYWYQQGPGQDPQFLISFYEKMQSDKGSIPDRFSAQQFSDYHSELNMSSLELGDSALYFCASSLGGAQYEQYFGPGTRLTVT.

V usage is TRBV9 and J usage is TRBJ1-3; D remains unclear. Germline V gene sequence: CDR1 SGDLS, CDR2 YYNGEE. Trimming took 7 bases from V and 5 from J, leaving 10 bases between them. CDR3 size: 12 residues. The CDR3 nucleotides are TGTGCCAGCGGTCTCAGTAGAAACACCATATATTTT. Its translation: CASGLSRNTIYF.

J is TRBJ1-2 and V is TRBV19; no firm D call. Germline CDR1 is LNHDA and CDR2 is SQIVND (reference sequence). The V gene lost 6 bases and the J gene lost 6 bases, with 17 bases spanning the gap. This CDR3 has 14 residues. In DNA form, the CDR3 reads TGTGCCAGTAGGTCTGGCCCTTCATCCAATGGCTACACCTTC. Translated: CASRSGPSSNGYTF.

This clone was detected a few times. This chain connects TRBV6-5 to TRBJ2-2; 11 bases fit TRBD1. CDR1 is MNHEY and CDR2 is SVGAGI in the germline V gene. The CDR3 sequence is 15 residues long. Trimming took 8 bases from V and 4 from J; bases not matched to a gene: 6. This CDR3 reads CASLAGTGGTGELFF. The CDR3 DNA sequence: TGTGCCAGCCTAGCGGGGACAGGGGGCACCGGGGAGCTGTTTTTT.

The chain links TRBV30 to TRBJ2-1; TRBD2 matches at 8 bases. The CDR3 contains 17 residues. The J segment lost 4 bases and the V segment lost 4 bases, leaving 15 bases of the junction unmatched. Germline CDR1 GTSNPN, CDR2 SVGIG (reference sequence). The CDR3, as DNA: TGTGCCTGGACCGCACAAAACTTAGCGGGAAAGTACAATGAGCAGTTCTTC. Its translation: CAWTAQNLAGKYNEQFF. Complete variable domain (other parts from reference TRBV30 and TRBJ2-1): SQTIHQWPATLVQPVGSPLSLECTVEGTSNPNLYWYRQAAGRGLQLLFYSVGIGQISSEVPQNLSASRPQDRQFILSSKKLLLSDSGFYLCAWTAQNLAGKYNEQFFGPGTRLTVL.

The CDR3 region is CATSNREYEQYF. DNA of the CDR3: TGTGCCACCTCAAACCGGGAGTACGAGCAGTACTTC. The chain couples TRBV27 to TRBJ2-7; D perhaps matches TRBD2 (6 bases). Germline CDR1 and CDR2: MNHEY and SMNVEV (reference sequence). Trimming pared 10 bases from V and 4 bases from J, leaving 14 bases between. CDR3 length equals 12 residues.

The chain uses TRBV6-1 and TRBJ2-1, with no clear D. The CDR3 totals 14 residues. The germline V and J ends were trimmed by 2 bases and 8 bases, with 13 bases remaining between them. In germline, CDR1 is MNHNS, CDR2 SASEGT. The CDR3 DNA reads as TGTGCCAGCAGTGAAAAACTTTCGAGAGATGAGCAGTTCTTC. This sequence encodes CASSEKLSRDEQFF.

The chain joins TRBV9 to TRBJ2-5; 12 bases are a match to TRBD2. With 1 base clipped from V and 5 bases from J, the junction kept 0 bases outside the gene matches. There are 14 residues in the CDR3. The germline V gene encodes CDR1 SGDLS and CDR2 YYNGEE. For the CDR3, the DNA is TGTGCCAGCAGCGTACTAGCGGGAGGGGAGACCCAGTACTTC. Protein sequence: CASSVLAGGETQYF. Variable domain in full (rest from reference TRBV9 and TRBJ2-5): DSGVTQTPKHLITATGQRVTLRCSPRSGDLSVYWYQQSLDQGLQFLIQYYNGEERAKGNILERFSAQQFPDLHSELNLSSLELGDSALYFCASSVLAGGETQYFGPGTRLLVL.

In this sample, this clone turned up a few times. The rearrangement joins TRBV7-9 to TRBJ1-2; 9 bases map to TRBD1. The CDR3 sequence is 16 residues long. CDR1 and CDR2 from the germline V gene are SEHNR and FQNEAQ (reference sequence). J lost 7 bases, V lost 3 bases, and 12 bases had no gene match. DNA of the CDR3: TGTGCCAGCAGCTTGGGCTCCGGGACAGGGTTCGGTGGCTACACCTTC. Translated, it gives CASSLGSGTGFGGYTF.

This clone was seen at least ten times. This chain connects TRBV2 to TRBJ2-7, with 8 bases aligning to TRBD2. The CDR3 extends over 15 amino acids. In germline, CDR1 is SNHLY, CDR2 FYNNEI. Trimming at V came to 2 bases and at J to 3 bases, leaving 6 bases not matched to a gene. The CDR3 DNA reads as TGTGCCAGCAGTGAAAGGGTAGCGGGAAGCTACGAGCAGTACTTC. Translated: CASSERVAGSYEQYF.

This clone has only one observation. The rearrangement uses TRBV9 and TRBJ2-3, with a possible D match to TRBD2 (5 bases). This CDR3 spans 15 amino acids. V was shortened by 4 bases and J by 0 bases, with 12 bases between the two germline ends. CDR1 is SGDLS and CDR2 is YYNGEE in the germline V gene. The DNA for the CDR3 is TGTGCCAGCAGCCGTTCCGCGGGCAGCACAGATACGCAGTATTTT. Translation: CASSRSAGSTDTQYF.

The genes are TRBV6-8 and TRBJ2-5, with TRBD1 as a possible D gene (6 bases). V dropped 6 bases and J dropped 5 bases, with 19 bases sitting between them. The CDR3 covers 15 residues. Germline loops: CDR1 MNHGY, CDR2 SAAAGT. The CDR3 DNA is TGTGCCAGCAGGCTGGGTGGGGGCCATCCCGAGACCCAGTACTTC. This sequence encodes CASRLGGGHPETQYF.

This chain joins TRBV7-2 and TRBJ1-6, with D tentatively TRBD1 (5 bases). V was shortened by 4 bases and J by 14 bases, with 15 bases between the two germline ends. Germline lookup yields CDR1 SGHTA and CDR2 FQGNSA. The CDR3 spans 13 residues. CDR3 sequence (DNA): TGTGCCAGCAGCTCGACAAAAGGGACTTCCCTCCACTTT. Its protein is CASSSTKGTSLHF. The full variable domain, with the rest looked up from reference TRBV7-2 and TRBJ1-6, is GAGVSQSPSNKVTEKGKDVELRCDPISGHTALYWYRQSLGQGLEFLIYFQGNSAPDKSGLPSDRFSAERTGGSVSTLTIQRTQQEDSAVYLCASSSTKGTSLHFGNGTRLTVT.

The chain has TRBV2 and TRBJ2-3; 7 bases match TRBD1. This CDR3 comprises 17 residues. With 5 bases clipped from V and 4 bases from J, the junction kept 15 bases outside the gene matches. Germline CDR1 reads SNHLY; CDR2 reads FYNNEI. The CDR3 DNA reads as TGTGCCAGCAGTCTCCCCTCGACAGGGACGTTGTCAGATACGCAGTATTTT. It is translated as CASSLPSTGTLSDTQYF.